These 27 T cell receptor beta chains share one sample of origin, sequenced in a study of regulatory T cells in long-lasting Graves disease. Noted time point: persistent/refractory GD, antithyroid drugs over 5 years with positive TRAb. RNA extracted from PBMCs served as the sequencing template. Building of the TCR beta libraries involved iRepertoire HTBI primers and Arm-PCR of CDR3 regions. TCRdb reprocessed the multiplex PCR reads via MiXCR and lists one record per CDR3 protein. The sample records 420,000 or so distinct CDR3 sequences, about 20% being singletons. The starting material was peripheral blood mononuclear cells (PBMCs), obtained when the disease was refractory, from a patient treated with antithyroid drugs. These receptors were obtained from a female donor with Graves disease.

This clonotype was picked up many times. Written as DNA, the CDR3 is TGTGCCAGCAGCTTTATTGACAGGCGTTACACTGAAGCTTTCTTT. This encodes CASSFIDRRYTEAFF. This rearrangement joins TRBV7-8 to TRBJ1-1; D may be TRBD1 (6 bases). V shed 3 bases and J shed 3 bases, with 14 bases lying between them. This CDR3 has 15 residues. Germline V CDR1 and CDR2: SGHVS, FQNEAQ.

This clonotype was found many times. CDR3 residues: CSARVGGMGQETQYF. DNA of the CDR3: TGCAGTGCTAGGGTAGGAGGGATGGGCCAAGAGACCCAGTACTTC. The chain employs TRBV20-1 and TRBJ2-5; a possible D gene is TRBD2 (6 bases). Trimming took off 3 bases at V and 1 base at J, with 15 bases between the two ends. CDR3 length equals 15 residues. Germline loops: CDR1 DFQATT, CDR2 SNEGSKA (reference sequence).

This clonotype came up many times. The chain couples TRBV20-1 to TRBJ2-6; D is unclear. CDR3 size: 15 residues. Trimming removed 0 bases from V and 2 bases from J, with 8 bases in between. CDR1 and CDR2 from the germline V gene are DFQATT and SNEGSKA (reference sequence). CDR3: CSAREVTPGANVLTF. In nucleotides, the CDR3 is TGCAGTGCTAGAGAGGTAACCCCTGGGGCCAACGTCCTGACTTTC.

The rearrangement uses TRBV5-6 and TRBJ2-5; tentative D call: TRBD1 (7 bases). CDR3 length: 15 amino acids. Germline V gene lookup returns CDR1 SGHDT and CDR2 YYEEEE. Trimming took off 4 bases at V and 4 bases at J, with 17 bases between the two ends. The CDR3 DNA sequence: TGTGCCAGCAGCGCTCCAGGGGGGCTGGGAGAGACCCAGTACTTC. This encodes CASSAPGGLGETQYF.

The sample holds many counts of this clonotype. This chain uses TRBV2 with TRBJ2-7; 7 nucleotides align to TRBD2. Germline CDR1 is SNHLY and CDR2 is FYNNEI. The CDR3 covers 16 residues. V dropped 7 bases and J dropped 0; count of bases not matched to a gene: 12. CDR3 coding DNA: TGTGCCAGCACCTCCGGGGGGTGGGACTACTCCTACGAGCAGTACTTC. This encodes CASTSGGWDYSYEQYF.

The table lists this clonotype with many counts. V and J are TRBV28 and TRBJ1-2, with D maybe TRBD1 (6 bases). The V end lost 2 bases, the J end lost 5 bases, and 12 bases lay between the germline ends. Germline V gene lookup returns CDR1 MDHEN and CDR2 SYDVKM. The CDR3 loop spans 14 amino acids. The CDR3 protein is CASSLTGMGYGYTF. The CDR3 DNA sequence: TGTGCCAGCAGTTTAACAGGGATGGGGTATGGCTACACCTTC.

The J gene is TRBJ2-2, the V gene TRBV3-1; 10 bases line up with TRBD2. With 3 bases clipped from V and 1 base from J, the junction kept 5 bases outside the gene matches. CDR3 length: 17 residues. Germline CDR1 is LGHDT and CDR2 is YNNKEL (reference sequence). CDR3 coding DNA: TGTGCCAGCAGCCAGTCGGGACTAGCGCAGAACACCGGGGAGCTGTTTTTT. This sequence encodes CASSQSGLAQNTGELFF.

The sample holds many counts of this clonotype. This chain links TRBV2 with TRBJ2-7; TRBD2 agrees at 10 bases. V was clipped by 6 bases and J by 6 bases; unmatched bases: 8. The germline V gene has CDR1 SNHLY and CDR2 FYNNEI. The CDR3 covers 14 residues. The chain's CDR3 is CASSPQREGFEQYF. The CDR3 DNA follows: TGTGCCAGCAGCCCCCAGCGGGAGGGCTTCGAGCAGTACTTC.

In this sample, this clonotype turned up a few times. The rearrangement links TRBV5-6 to TRBJ2-7; no definite D call. CDR1 is SGHDT, CDR2 YYEEEE, per germline. There are 13 residues in the CDR3. Trimming left V 0 bases short and J 7 bases short, with 11 bases between. Here the CDR3 reads CASSLDNPLEQYF. For the CDR3, the DNA is TGTGCCAGCAGCTTGGACAACCCTTTGGAGCAGTACTTC.

This sequence joins TRBV5-1 and TRBJ1-5, with D tentatively TRBD1 (6 bases). CDR3 length equals 15 residues. Per the germline V gene, CDR1 is SGHRS and CDR2 is YFSETQ. V lost 4 bases and J lost 2, with 13 bases in between. As DNA, the CDR3 is TGCGCCAGCAGCAGGGACAACGGACGCAATCAGCCCCAGCATTTT. It specifies CASSRDNGRNQPQHF.

This clonotype was found a few times. CDR3 nucleotides: TGTGCCAGCAAGTGGACAGGGGGGACTGAAGCTTTCTTT. Protein product: CASKWTGGTEAFF. The V call is TRBV7-2, the J call TRBJ1-1; TRBD1 agrees at 10 bases. The CDR3 contains 13 residues. Germline CDR1 is SGHTA and CDR2 is FQGNSA. The V gene end was trimmed by 7 bases and the J gene end by 5 bases; junction bases not matched to a gene: 4.

This clonotype was counted between two and nine times. The J gene is TRBJ2-1, the V gene TRBV28; no clear D gene. The germline V gene has CDR1 MDHEN and CDR2 SYDVKM. Trimming pared 10 bases from V and 4 bases from J, leaving 11 bases between. This CDR3 is built from 12 residues. The CDR3 bases are TGTGCCACCTCAGACCAATACAATGAGCAGTTCTTC. This codes for CATSDQYNEQFF.

In the case of this clonotype: One end of the junction fails to match germline, which may point to a read error. The chain is built from TRBV7-7 and TRBJ2-3, with 8 nucleotides matching TRBD2. Germline lookup yields CDR1 SSHAT and CDR2 FNYEAQ (reference sequence). The CDR3 loop spans 15 amino acids. The CDR3, as DNA: TGTGCTAGCAGCCCACGGGGGGGAGCCGGAGATACGCAGTATTTT. This codes for CASSPRGGAGDTQYF.

The chain is built from TRBV5-1 and TRBJ1-1; D gene ambiguous. Germline assignment: CDR1 SGHRS and CDR2 YFSETQ. The CDR3 covers 14 residues. V lost 1 base and J lost 8, with 15 bases in between. CDR3 sequence reads: CASSLMGWKSEAFF. The DNA for the CDR3 is TGCGCCAGCAGCTTGATGGGGTGGAAATCCGAAGCTTTCTTT.

This clonotype has ten or more counts. J is TRBJ2-7 and V is TRBV7-6; 9 nucleotides agree with TRBD1. The CDR3 has 15 amino acids. The ends lost 6 bases at V and 0 bases at J; junction bases unmatched: 6. CDR1 SGHVS and CDR2 FNYEAQ come from the germline V gene. For the CDR3, the DNA is TGTGCCAGCAGTACCGGGACAGGGAGCTCCTACGAGCAGTACTTC. Its protein is CASSTGTGSSYEQYF.

This clonotype occurred many times. The chain recombines TRBV28 with TRBJ2-5, with 8 bases lining up with TRBD2. V shed 5 bases and J 9 bases; nucleotides not matched to a gene: 11. The CDR3 totals 14 residues. The V gene's germline CDR1 is MDHEN and CDR2 SYDVKM. The CDR3, as DNA: TGTGCCAGCAGTCCCGGGACCCCGGGGGGGGCCCAGTACTTC. It yields the protein CASSPGTPGGAQYF. Variable domain in full (rest from reference TRBV28 and TRBJ2-5): DVKVTQSSRYLVKRTGEKVFLECVQDMDHENMFWYRQDPGLGLRLIYFSYDVKMKEKGDIPEGYSVSREKKERFSLILESASTNQTSMYLCASSPGTPGGAQYFGPGTRLLVL.

The chain is built from TRBV9 and TRBJ1-1, with D possibly matching TRBD1 (5 bases). The CDR3 is 17 amino acids. Germline V gives CDR1 SGDLS, CDR2 YYNGEE. V was shortened by 0 bases and J by 3 bases, with 18 bases between the two germline ends. The CDR3 DNA is TGTGCCAGCAGCGTAGGGGCAGGGAGTACGGTAGACACTGAAGCTTTCTTT. Protein product: CASSVGAGSTVDTEAFF.

The V and J genes are TRBV20-1 and TRBJ2-4; 11 bases match TRBD2. Trimming cost V 5 bases and J 0 bases; bases outside gene matches: 12. This CDR3 has 18 residues. Germline-derived CDR1 and CDR2 are DFQATT and SNEGSKA (reference sequence). The CDR3 DNA reads TGCAGTGCTTGGGGACTAGCGGTGGGAGGGCTAGCCAAAAACATTCAGTACTTC. As protein: CSAWGLAVGGLAKNIQYF.

The genes are TRBV12-3 or TRBV12-4 and TRBJ2-2; TRBD1 agrees at 7 bases. V trimming: 8 bases; J trimming: 8 bases; junction bases outside the gene matches: 11. This CDR3 has 14 amino acids. Here the CDR3 reads CASGEEQGSGELFF. CDR3 DNA sequence: TGTGCCAGCGGGGAAGAACAGGGGTCAGGGGAGCTGTTTTTT.

The V gene is TRBV6-1, the J gene TRBJ2-7; 11 positions match TRBD1. The CDR3 totals 14 residues. Germline-derived CDR1 and CDR2 are MNHNS and SASEGT. Trimming cost V 6 bases and J 6 bases; bases outside gene matches: 7. The CDR3: CASRNRDRGSEQYF. The CDR3 coding sequence is TGTGCCAGCAGAAACAGGGACAGGGGGTCCGAGCAGTACTTC.

V is TRBV20-1 and J is TRBJ2-7, with D perhaps matching TRBD2 (6 bases). V lost 7 bases and J 2 bases, leaving 18 bases between the germline ends. The CDR3 consists of 14 residues. Germline CDR1 is DFQATT and CDR2 is SNEGSKA (reference sequence). CDR3 in amino acids: CSVSLGGPPYEQYF. The CDR3 DNA reads as TGCAGTGTCTCGCTCGGGGGTCCTCCCTACGAGCAGTACTTC.

The genes are TRBV30 and TRBJ1-1; D is unclear. The CDR3 is 16 residues long. From germline, CDR1 is GTSNPN and CDR2 SVGIG (reference sequence). Trimming cost V 4 bases and J 2 bases, with 20 bases left between them. This CDR3 reads CAWKPPLRGLNTEAFF. As DNA, the CDR3 is TGTGCCTGGAAACCACCCCTTCGGGGTCTCAACACTGAAGCTTTCTTT.

This clonotype came up many times. The chain is built from TRBV2 and TRBJ1-4, with 7 nucleotides matching TRBD1. The CDR3 covers 14 residues. CDR1 and CDR2 (germline): SNHLY, FYNNEI. V lost 10 bases, J lost 8 bases, and 13 bases stayed unmatched. CDR3 DNA sequence: TGTGCCACCGATCGGGACAGAGGTGGGGAAAAACTGTTTTTT. Translating gives CATDRDRGGEKLFF.

The chain links TRBV30 to TRBJ1-4; no reliable D call. Germline CDR1 is GTSNPN and CDR2 is SVGIG (reference sequence). The CDR3 totals 15 residues. V was clipped by 2 bases and J by 4 bases, with 14 bases between them. The CDR3 DNA reads as TGTGCCTGGAGTCCCCCCGTCTGGATTAATGAAAAACTGTTTTTT. Protein product: CAWSPPVWINEKLFF.

This clonotype was seen a few times. This chain connects TRBV28 to TRBJ2-1; 8 bases match TRBD1. J gave up 5 bases and V 6 bases, and 9 bases lay outside the gene matches. The germline gives CDR1 MDHEN, CDR2 SYDVKM. This CDR3 is built from 15 residues. The CDR3 spells CASRTTGTGHNEQFF. CDR3 coding DNA: TGTGCCAGCAGGACGACCGGGACAGGCCACAATGAGCAGTTCTTC.

The table lists this clonotype with a few counts. The rearrangement joins TRBV24-1 to TRBJ1-5, with 7 bases lining up with TRBD1. The ends lost 4 bases at V and 3 bases at J; junction bases unmatched: 2. This CDR3 comprises 14 residues. Germline V CDR1 and CDR2: KGHDR, SFDVKD. The CDR3 DNA sequence: TGTGCCACCAGTGAGGGACAGTACAATCAGCCCCAGCATTTT. Its protein is CATSEGQYNQPQHF.

The chain has TRBV7-9 and TRBJ2-2, with D unclear. V lost 4 bases and J 6 bases, leaving 9 bases between the germline ends. Germline loops: CDR1 SEHNR, CDR2 FQNEAQ (reference sequence). This CDR3 is built from 13 residues. This CDR3 reads CASSSVGSGELFF. The CDR3 DNA reads TGTGCCAGCAGCTCTGTAGGTTCCGGGGAGCTGTTTTTT.